These T cell receptor beta chains were read from a single sample in a study of post-analysis software for immune sequencing data. TCRdb used MiXCR to reprocess the PCR reads, holding one entry per CDR3 protein. This table holds 700,000 to 800,000 distinct CDR3 sequences, about 32% found once. Sequencing was carried out using blood. All receptors come from a girl between 5 and 17 years old with multiple sclerosis. Each CDR3 is given with its conserved first and last residue.

V gene: TRBV10-3
J gene: TRBJ1-5
CDR3 protein: CASKRGTGNQPQHF

V gene: TRBV25-1
J gene: TRBJ1-6
CDR3 protein: CASSEPGSPLHF

V gene: TRBV29-1
J gene: TRBJ2-1
CDR3 protein: CSVDLSGSNEQFF

V gene: TRBV5-1
J gene: TRBJ1-1
CDR3 protein: CASSLAGSYTEAFF

V gene: TRBV9
J gene: TRBJ2-1
CDR3 protein: CASSPRFGQGIPDEQFF

V gene: TRBV6-5
J gene: TRBJ2-6
CDR3 protein: CASSYFGTLSGANVLTF

V gene: TRBV29-1
J gene: NA
CDR3 protein: CSVDRGSGEQYF

V gene: TRBV20-1
J gene: TRBJ1-2
CDR3 protein: CSAARQGGLDYGYTF

V gene: TRBV20-1
J gene: TRBJ1-4
CDR3 protein: CSARAASELGEKLFF

V gene: TRBV10-3
J gene: TRBJ2-7
CDR3 protein: CAISDRGSLYEQYF

V gene: TRBV20-1
J gene: TRBJ2-5
CDR3 protein: CSARFGRGGQETQYF

V gene: TRBV10-1
J gene: TRBJ2-1
CDR3 protein: CASSKKTGASVHEQFF

V gene: TRBV29-1
J gene: TRBJ2-5
CDR3 protein: CSVGRVIETQYF

V gene: TRBV29-1
J gene: TRBJ2-4
CDR3 protein: CSMRGAKNIQYF

V gene: TRBV28
J gene: TRBJ1-5
CDR3 protein: CASSARQRGNQPQHF

V gene: TRBV20-1
J gene: TRBJ2-7
CDR3 protein: CSARDPGGRPSYEQYF

V gene: TRBV6-1
J gene: TRBJ2-7
CDR3 protein: CASSLPRRYSYEQYF

V gene: TRBV9
J gene: TRBJ2-1
CDR3 protein: CASSVDSGGSYNEQFF